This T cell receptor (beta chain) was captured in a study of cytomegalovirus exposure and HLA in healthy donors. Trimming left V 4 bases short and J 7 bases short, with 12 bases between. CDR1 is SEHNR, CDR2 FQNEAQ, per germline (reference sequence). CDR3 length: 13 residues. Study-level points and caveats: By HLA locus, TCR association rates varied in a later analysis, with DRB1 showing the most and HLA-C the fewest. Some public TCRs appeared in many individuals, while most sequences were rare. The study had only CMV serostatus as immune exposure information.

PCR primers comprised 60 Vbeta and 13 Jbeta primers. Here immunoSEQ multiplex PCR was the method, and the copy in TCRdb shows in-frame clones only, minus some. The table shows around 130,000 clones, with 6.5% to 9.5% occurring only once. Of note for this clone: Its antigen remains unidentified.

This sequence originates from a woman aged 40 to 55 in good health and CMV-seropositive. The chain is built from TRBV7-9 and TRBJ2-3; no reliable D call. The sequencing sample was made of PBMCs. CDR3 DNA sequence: TGTGCCAGCAGCTCTTCAAACTCTTATACGCAGTATTTT. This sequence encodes CASSSSNSYTQYF.